Sequencing of this T cell receptor beta chain was carried out in a study of blood T cell repertoires in COVID-19. Study-level information: The study drew acute and convalescent COVID-19 samples from the United States, Italy and Spain. Sources were T cells, B-cell-depleted T cells, or PBMCs; the material itself was cDNA or gDNA.

Authors' methods: Reference gene primer amplification gave nucleated cell count estimates. Profiling relied on immunoSEQ multiplex PCR, and the TCRdb table lists in-frame clones only, not all of them. Clone size and the V and J calls come from that table; the DNA yielded D and trimming. The sample has about 55,000 clones, about 85% seen once. CDR3 length: 17 residues. Trimming removed 4 bases at V and 3 bases at J, with 22 bases between. CDR1 MDHEN and CDR2 SYDVKM come from the germline V gene. The clonotype was recovered from a human donor in a cohort sampled during active COVID-19. Sequencing was performed on peripheral blood. The chain couples TRBV28 to TRBJ2-7, with D possibly being TRBD2 (5 bases). CDR3 in amino acids: CASSSLVMASSGYEQYF. The CDR3 DNA reads as TGTGCCAGCAGTTCTTTGGTGATGGCTAGCTCAGGCTACGAGCAGTACTTC.